Listed below are T cell receptor beta chains from one sample, sequenced in a study of blood T cell repertoires in COVID-19. Produced via immunoSEQ multiplex PCR; TCRdb's table is partial and in-frame only. The sample yields fewer than 300,000 clones, about 87% seen once. The sample consisted of peripheral blood. These receptors were obtained from a woman between 50 and 59 years old with COVID-19, enrolled during active disease. Both conserved end residues are part of each CDR3. A D gene is named only where the DNA matches it firmly. Expanded clones are given a class, and other clones once, few, many or no size at all.

v_call	d_call	clone_size	j_call	cdr3_length	cdr3_aa	cdr3_nt
TRBV19	-	-	TRBJ1-1	16	CASSTFGELIDTEAFF	TGTGCCAGTAGTACCTTCGGGGAACTAATTGACACTGAAGCTTTCTTT
TRBV11-3	-	few	TRBJ2-2	15	CASSLSLSNTGELFF	TGTGCCAGCAGCTTATCACTTTCGAACACCGGGGAGCTGTTTTTT
TRBV5-5	TRBD1	-	TRBJ1-3	17	CASSLAWTGGSGNTIYF	TGTGCCAGCAGCTTGGCGTGGACAGGGGGCTCTGGAAACACCATATATTTT
TRBV30	TRBD2	-	TRBJ2-1	16	CAWSLELSGGGNEQFF	TGTGCCTGGAGTTTGGAGCTTTCGGGAGGAGGTAATGAGCAGTTCTTC
TRBV21-1	-	-	TRBJ2-5	21	CASSKEEVEREGRSYQETQYF	TGTGCCAGCAGCAAAGAAGAGGTTGAGCGGGAGGGCCGTTCGTACCAAGAGACCCAGTACTTC
TRBV20-1	-	-	TRBJ1-1	11	CSAVVAGSPFF	TGCAGTGCCGTGGTGGCAGGCTCCCCTTTCTTT
TRBV19	TRBD1	-	TRBJ1-5	15	CASSPRDRTYQPQHF	TGTGCCAGCAGTCCCCGGGACAGGACTTATCAGCCCCAGCATTTT
TRBV6-5	-	-	TRBJ2-3	14	CASSYEVSTDTQYF	TGTGCCAGCAGTTACGAGGTGTCCACAGATACGCAGTATTTT
TRBV27	-	once	TRBJ2-7	16	CASSVAPTGSSYEQYF	TGTGCCAGCAGTGTAGCCCCGACGGGGAGCTCCTACGAGCAGTACTTC
TRBV7-9	TRBD2	-	TRBJ2-7	17	CASSRLVAGGRPYEQYF	TGTGCCAGCAGCCGGTTAGTGGCGGGAGGGCGCCCCTACGAGCAGTACTTC
TRBV6-2/TRBV6-3	-	-	TRBJ1-5	12	CASSSLQPAQHF	TGTGCCAGCAGTTCCCTCCAACCAGCCCAGCATTTT
TRBV6-6	-	-	TRBJ2-2	12	CATNRVTGELFF	TGTGCCACCAACAGGGTCACCGGGGAGCTGTTTTTT
TRBV13	TRBD1	-	TRBJ2-7	14	CASSFGTGSGEQYF	TGTGCCAGCAGCTTCGGGACAGGGTCAGGCGAGCAGTACTTC
TRBV30	-	-	TRBJ2-1	14	CAWSPLGVDNEQFF	TGTGCCTGGAGCCCGTTGGGAGTAGACAATGAGCAGTTCTTC
TRBV27	-	-	TRBJ1-5	16	CASSLSSQGRDQPQHF	TGTGCCAGCAGTTTATCGAGCCAGGGGCGGGATCAGCCCCAGCATTTT
TRBV15	TRBD2	-	TRBJ2-3	20	CATSRDKTSGTASSTDTQYF	TGTGCCACCAGCAGAGATAAGACTAGCGGAACAGCCTCTAGCACAGATACGCAGTATTTT
TRBV27	TRBD2	few	TRBJ2-1	16	CASSPGTSGNGNEQFF	TGTGCCAGCAGTCCAGGGACTAGCGGGAACGGCAATGAGCAGTTCTTC
TRBV5-1	-	few	TRBJ1-5	15	CASSLEGISNQPQHF	TGCGCCAGCAGCTTGGAGGGGATAAGCAATCAGCCCCAGCATTTT
TRBV6-4	-	-	TRBJ1-2	14	CASSDSPSPYGYTF	TGTGCCAGCAGTGACTCCCCGTCTCCCTATGGCTACACCTTC
TRBV9	-	-	TRBJ2-5	14	CASSPRTSQETQYF	TGTGCCAGCAGCCCACGGACAAGCCAAGAGACCCAGTACTTC
TRBV5-4	-	-	TRBJ1-1	12	CASSLKNTEAFF	TGTGCCAGCAGCCTAAAGAACACTGAAGCTTTCTTT
TRBV9	-	-	TRBJ1-2	13	CASSVGADYGYTF	TGTGCCAGCAGCGTAGGAGCCGACTATGGCTACACCTTC
TRBV18	-	-	TRBJ1-4	13	CASSPQRNEKLFF	TGTGCCAGCTCACCACAGAGAAATGAAAAACTGTTTTTT
TRBV24-1	-	-	TRBJ2-1	12	CATRDSYNEQFF	TGTGCCACCAGGGACAGTTACAATGAGCAGTTCTTC
TRBV9	TRBD1	-	TRBJ1-2	15	CASSVALPQGGGYTF	TGTGCCAGCAGCGTAGCTTTACCACAGGGGGGCGGCTACACCTTC
TRBV30	TRBD2	-	TRBJ2-3	16	CAWSGPGLAGSDTQYF	TGTGCCTGGAGTGGACCGGGACTAGCGGGATCCGATACGCAGTATTTT
TRBV5-1	-	-	TRBJ1-3	15	CASRGDPLSGNTIYF	TGCGCCAGCAGAGGGGATCCCCTCTCTGGAAACACCATATATTTT
TRBV5-1	-	-	TRBJ2-3	13	CASSPYQGDTQYF	TGCGCCAGCAGCCCCTATCAGGGAGATACGCAGTATTTT
TRBV19	TRBD1	-	TRBJ1-5	16	CASSISGQGGNQPQHF	TGTGCCAGTAGTATATCGGGACAGGGTGGCAATCAGCCCCAGCATTTT
TRBV6-5	TRBD2	-	TRBJ2-1	15	CASSSGTSVYNEQFF	TGTGCCAGCAGTTCCGGGACTAGCGTCTACAATGAGCAGTTCTTC
TRBV28	-	-	TRBJ1-3	15	CASSAPTRSGNTIYF	TGTGCCAGCAGCGCCCCGACAAGATCTGGAAACACCATATATTTT
TRBV10-3	TRBD2	-	TRBJ2-3	14	CATLAGVGTDTQYF	TGTGCCACCCTAGCGGGAGTGGGCACAGATACGCAGTATTTT
TRBV6-6	-	-	TRBJ1-2	13	CASSEDSFYGYTF	TGTGCCAGCAGCGAGGACAGCTTCTATGGCTACACCTTC
TRBV18	-	-	TRBJ2-7	14	CASSPLRVTNEQYF	TGTGCCAGCTCACCACTGAGGGTTACCAACGAGCAGTACTTC
TRBV24-1	-	-	TRBJ2-2	16	CATSESRAPNTGELFF	TGTGCCACCAGTGAGAGTCGCGCCCCGAACACCGGGGAGCTGTTTTTT
TRBV3-1/TRBV3-2	TRBD2	-	TRBJ2-5	17	CASSQDPGRGAQETQYF	TGTGCCAGCAGCCAAGATCCCGGGCGGGGGGCGCAGGAGACCCAGTACTTC
TRBV11-3	-	-	TRBJ2-5	15	CASSSSYPPGETQYF	TGTGCCAGCAGCTCCTCATACCCCCCAGGAGAGACCCAGTACTTC
TRBV11-2	-	-	TRBJ2-1	16	CASSLSSIPLYNEQFF	TGTGCCAGCAGCTTATCGTCGATCCCGCTATACAATGAGCAGTTCTTC
TRBV15	-	-	TRBJ1-4	14	CATSRGQGNEKLFF	TGTGCCACCAGCAGAGGTCAGGGGAATGAAAAACTGTTTTTT
TRBV5-1	-	-	TRBJ2-1	13	CASSLVLNNEQFF	TGCGCCAGCAGCTTGGTCCTAAACAATGAGCAGTTCTTC
TRBV5-1	-	-	TRBJ2-3	15	CASSLRAGSTDTQYF	TGCGCCAGCAGCTTACGGGCGGGGAGCACAGATACGCAGTATTTT
TRBV18	TRBD2	-	TRBJ2-1	15	CASSLGLPSYNEQFF	TGTGCCAGCTCACTGGGACTACCCTCCTACAATGAGCAGTTCTTC
TRBV5-6	-	-	TRBJ1-5	15	CASSRTDISNQPQHF	TGTGCCAGCAGCAGAACGGACATTAGCAATCAGCCCCAGCATTTT
TRBV30	-	once	TRBJ2-5	12	CAWSSVAETQYF	TGTGCCTGGAGCTCAGTAGCTGAGACCCAGTACTTC
TRBV29-1	TRBD1	-	TRBJ2-5	13	CSGRDRVGETQYF	TGCAGCGGACGGGACAGGGTTGGAGAGACCCAGTACTTC